The clone carrying this T cell receptor beta chain is a singleton in its sample. This sample was taken from a study of sequential checkpoint blockade in melanoma. Sequenced by immunoSEQ multiplex PCR; TCRdb stores in-frame clones only, minus some. The data hold almost 20,000 clones, with roughly four fifths observed a single time. The treatment is: randomized to nivolumab then ipilimumab (arm A) or the reverse (arm B). The CDR3 has 15 amino acids. The ends were cut back, 5 bases at V and 1 base at J, with 13 bases in the middle. Germline CDR1 is MNHEY and CDR2 is SMNVEV (reference sequence). Sample: CD8+ T cells sorted from blood (inferred from file names), taken from a patient given nivolumab and ipilimumab in sequence. The chain joins TRBV27 to TRBJ2-3, with D unresolved. This clonotype originated in a human donor with melanoma. CDR3 sequence reads: CASSRLASGTDTQYF. The CDR3 coding sequence is TGTGCCAGCAGTCGCTTAGCCTCGGGCACAGATACGCAGTATTTT.